The following is a T cell receptor beta chain sequence with its context. Its antigen is not known. The data are from a study of blood T cells in healthy people across ages. The second PCR ran roughly 6 to 11 cycles with a sample-barcoded 5' primer and J-beta primers. Each sample provided no less than 3 million CDR3-containing paired-end reads. TCRdb ran MiXCR on the 5' RACE reads and lists one entry per CDR3 protein. The sample contains about 670,000 distinct CDR3 sequences, about 51% of which appear only once. Study results and caveats: The long-lived group displayed more naive CD4+ cells, plus higher diversity, than the aged donors did. PBMCs that were unsorted prevented a conclusive naive versus antigen-experienced comparison.

This CDR3 is 14 amino acids long. CDR1 MDHEN and CDR2 SYDVKM come from the germline V gene. Sequenced material: blood. The genes are TRBV28 and TRBJ2-5, with 9 nucleotides matching TRBD1. The DNA end is a closer match to TRBJ2-7, so the J assignment may be wrong. The TCR sequence derives from a woman older than 75 in good health. The CDR3 loop reads CASSPGQGGNEQYF. The DNA of the CDR3 is TGTGCCAGCAGTCCGGGACAGGGCGGGAACGAGCAGTACTTC.